The 21 T cell receptor beta chains in this list originate from one sample, sequenced in a study of beta chain features in type 1 diabetes. These TCRs are of unknown antigen specificity. Points from the study as a whole: TCRB CDR3s were moderately but significantly shorter in Type 1 diabetes patients in all four CD4+ subsets.

The authors reverse transcribed all of the isolated RNA, so sequencing captured expressed TCRB transcripts. Here immunoSEQ multiplex PCR was the method, and the copy in TCRdb shows in-frame clones only, minus some. The sample records 120,000 to 150,000 clones, 10% to 15% being singletons. The sample taken for sequencing was central memory CD4+ T cells from blood. These receptors originate from a man between 18 and 35 years old with type 1 diabetes.

This clone was picked up a small number of times. The J gene is TRBJ2-4, the V gene TRBV4-1; D uncertain. The CDR3 is made up of 15 amino acids. V lost 1 base to trimming and J lost 5 bases, with 12 bases between them. Germline CDR1 and CDR2: MGHRA and YSYEKL. CDR3 in DNA: TGCGCCAGCAGCCAAGCGTTTACGAAGGAAAACATTCAGTACTTC. Translation: CASSQAFTKENIQYF.

This clone turned up a few times. The chain carries TRBV30 and TRBJ2-5; D unresolved. CDR1 and CDR2 from the germline V gene are GTSNPN and SVGIG (reference sequence). The V end was cut by 3 bases, the J end by 5 bases, with 16 bases between. The CDR3 has 14 residues. CDR3 sequence (DNA): TGTGCCTGGAGGCCTGGTGGAGTGGACGAGACCCAGTACTTC. This sequence encodes CAWRPGGVDETQYF.

This clone was counted once. This CDR3 is CASSQGTGRNTGELFF. The CDR3 DNA is TGTGCCAGCAGCCAAGGAACAGGGAGGAACACCGGGGAGCTGTTTTTT. This chain connects TRBV4-2 to TRBJ2-2; D is perhaps TRBD1 (6 bases). The CDR3 spans 16 residues. Trimming removed 1 base from V and 1 base from J, with 10 bases in between. The germline V gene has CDR1 LGHNA and CDR2 YNFKEQ.

The rearrangement joins TRBV20-1 to TRBJ1-6; D not resolved. Germline V lookup: CDR1 DFQATT, CDR2 SNEGSKA (reference sequence). The CDR3 extends over 10 amino acids. V was cut by 7 bases and J by 8 bases, with 6 bases left in between. CDR3: CSVSDSPLHF. DNA for the CDR3: TGCAGTGTGAGTGATTCACCCCTCCACTTT.

This clone was observed a few times. V usage is TRBV28 and J usage is TRBJ2-6; D is undetermined. The germline V gene has CDR1 MDHEN and CDR2 SYDVKM. V was trimmed by 3 bases and J by 0 bases, leaving 6 bases between them. CDR3 length: 15 residues. The DNA of the CDR3 is TGTGCCAGCAGTTTTGTGCACTCTGGGGCCAACGTCCTGACTTTC. Translation: CASSFVHSGANVLTF.

V usage is TRBV18 and J usage is TRBJ2-5, with 8 bases that match TRBD2. This CDR3 is 15 amino acids long. Germline V CDR1 and CDR2: KGHSH, LQKENI. V dropped 2 bases and J dropped 2; count of bases not matched to a gene: 4. The CDR3 DNA follows: TGTGCCAGCTCACCATTTAGCGGGGCTCAAGAGACCCAGTACTTC. This encodes CASSPFSGAQETQYF.

The chain couples TRBV10-3 to TRBJ2-2; D remains unclear. The CDR3 is made up of 11 amino acids. The V and J ends lost 10 bases and 6 bases respectively, with 9 bases between them. The germline CDR1 and CDR2 sequences are ENHRY and SYGVKD. CDR3 nucleotide sequence: TGTGCCACCTTAGGAGCCGGGGAGCTGTTTTTT. Encoded protein: CATLGAGELFF.

The table lists this clone with a few counts. The V call is TRBV27, the J call TRBJ2-7; 8 bases match TRBD1. The CDR3 loop spans 15 amino acids. After removal of 0 bases from V and 5 bases from J, the junction contained 6 bases not matched to a gene. CDR1 MNHEY and CDR2 SMNVEV come from the germline V gene (reference sequence). DNA for the CDR3: TGTGCCAGCAGTTTATCGGCAGGGGGCATTGACGAGCAGTACTTC. It translates to CASSLSAGGIDEQYF.

This clone has a handful of counts. Other DNA sequences in this sample translate to the same CDR3. Written as DNA, the CDR3 is TGTGCCAGCAGCGTAGCTGGGAACTATGGCTACACCTTC. Its translation: CASSVAGNYGYTF. The chain combines TRBV9 with TRBJ1-2; D not certain. Germline values: CDR1 SGDLS, CDR2 YYNGEE. This CDR3 spans 13 amino acids. V gave up 0 bases and J gave up 2 bases, with 5 bases separating them.

This clone was picked up a small number of times. The V call is TRBV29-1, the J call TRBJ2-4; maybe TRBD1 (5 bases). V dropped 4 bases and J dropped 7 bases, with 23 bases sitting between them. Germline V gene lookup returns CDR1 SQVTM and CDR2 ANQGSEA. The CDR3 totals 16 residues. The CDR3 protein is CSVGYSQGILGNIQYF. Written as DNA, the CDR3 is TGCAGCGTTGGTTACAGTCAGGGCATACTTGGGAACATTCAGTACTTC.

The genes are TRBV4-1 and TRBJ1-2, with D hard to call. V lost 0 bases and J lost 4, with 15 bases in between. Germline V gene lookup returns CDR1 MGHRA and CDR2 YSYEKL. The CDR3 totals 16 residues. CDR3 nucleotides: TGCGCCAGCAGCCAAGATGGAACAGCATGGGGCTATGGCTACACCTTC. It encodes CASSQDGTAWGYGYTF.

CDR3 sequence: CASTDRDIRQPQHF. The CDR3 region has the DNA TGTGCCAGCACGGACAGGGATATACGACAGCCCCAGCATTTT. The chain uses TRBV2 and TRBJ1-5, with 8 bases lining up with TRBD1. The CDR3 is made up of 14 amino acids. Germline CDR1 SNHLY, CDR2 FYNNEI. After removal of 7 bases from V and 7 bases from J, the junction contained 9 bases not matched to a gene.

V gene TRBV18 combines with J gene TRBJ1-4, with TRBD1 as a possible D gene (5 bases). In germline, CDR1 is KGHSH, CDR2 LQKENI. This CDR3 contains 15 residues. The germline V and J ends were trimmed by 3 bases and 4 bases, with 12 bases remaining between them. The DNA of the CDR3 is TGTGCCAGCTCACCGGGACCGGGAGTTAATGAAAAACTGTTTTTT. Translation gives CASSPGPGVNEKLFF.

V and J are TRBV30 and TRBJ2-1; D is unresolved. Between the trimmed V and J ends, which lost 2 bases and 9 bases, there was a span of 17 bases. The CDR3 covers 14 residues. Germline V CDR1 and CDR2: GTSNPN, SVGIG (reference sequence). The CDR3 here is CAWSWRRSQSEQFF. The CDR3 nucleotides are TGTGCCTGGAGTTGGCGACGATCCCAATCTGAGCAGTTCTTC. The full variable domain, with the rest looked up from reference TRBV30 and TRBJ2-1, is SQTIHQWPATLVQPVGSPLSLECTVEGTSNPNLYWYRQAAGRGLQLLFYSVGIGQISSEVPQNLSASRPQDRQFILSSKKLLLSDSGFYLCAWSWRRSQSEQFFGPGTRLTVL.

This clone was observed at least ten times. The genes are TRBV30 and TRBJ1-2, with a tentative D call TRBD1 (5 bases). This CDR3 has 12 residues. Germline V lookup: CDR1 GTSNPN, CDR2 SVGIG (reference sequence). The V end lost 5 bases, the J end lost 5 bases, and 12 bases lay between the germline ends. The CDR3 DNA is TGTGCCTGGGGACAAATTACTTATGGCTACACCTTC. It encodes CAWGQITYGYTF.

This clone was observed a few times. The chain carries TRBV7-2 and TRBJ2-7; D not certain. The ends were cut back, 3 bases at V and 2 bases at J, with 5 bases in the middle. This CDR3 has 12 residues. Germline lookup yields CDR1 SGHTA and CDR2 FQGNSA. The CDR3 DNA sequence: TGTGCCAGCAGCTTCGCCGCCTACGAGCAGTACTTC. The encoded protein is CASSFAAYEQYF.

This clone was observed a handful of times. The rearrangement uses TRBV7-9 and TRBJ1-2, with unresolved D. This CDR3 region has 14 residues. The V gene lost 3 bases and the J gene lost 7 bases, with 15 bases spanning the gap. Looked up from germline, CDR1 is SEHNR and CDR2 is FQNEAQ (reference sequence). CDR3 coding DNA: TGTGCCAGCAGCTTTGGGGATGCCATCTCTGGCTACACCTTC. It encodes CASSFGDAISGYTF.

The chain is built from TRBV28 and TRBJ2-2; D uncertain. V lost 2 bases to trimming and J lost 4 bases, with 14 bases between them. This CDR3 region has 16 residues. Germline V gene lookup returns CDR1 MDHEN and CDR2 SYDVKM. CDR3 residues: CASSLGPARFTGELFF. CDR3 nucleotide sequence: TGTGCCAGCAGTTTAGGTCCCGCCAGGTTCACCGGGGAGCTGTTTTTT.

The chain joins TRBV19 to TRBJ2-2; 8 positions match TRBD1. The V gene's germline CDR1 is LNHDA and CDR2 SQIVND (reference sequence). The CDR3 runs to 15 residues. J gave up 5 bases and V 7 bases, and 9 bases lay outside the gene matches. The CDR3 is CASNTAGGRTGELFF. The CDR3 DNA follows: TGTGCCAGTAACACGGCAGGGGGCAGGACCGGGGAGCTGTTTTTT.

This clone has just one count. The J gene is TRBJ2-1, the V gene TRBV5-4, with 8 bases that match TRBD1. This CDR3 has 15 residues. With V trimmed by 0 bases and J by 9 bases, 8 bases remained unmatched. Germline assignment: CDR1 SGHNT and CDR2 YYREEE (reference sequence). In nucleotides, the CDR3 is TGTGCCAGCAGCTTGGTGCGACAGGGGTGGGGTGAGCAGTTCTTC. Translated, it gives CASSLVRQGWGEQFF.

This clone was counted between two and nine times. The chain carries TRBV13 and TRBJ2-5, with D perhaps TRBD1 (6 bases). Trimming stripped 6 bases from V and 5 bases from J, with 25 bases between. The CDR3 sequence is 17 residues long. Germline V gene data show CDR1 as PRHDT and CDR2 as FYEKMQ (reference sequence). The CDR3 nucleotides are TGTGCCAGCAGTCTTAGGGTCGGGACACTCCTACGGGAGACCCAGTACTTC. It translates to CASSLRVGTLLRETQYF.